The entry that follows covers one TCR beta chain sequence. This sample stems from a study of control samples from healthy donors and cancer patients. The germline CDR1 and CDR2 sequences are LGHNA and YNFKEQ. Trimming shortened V by 1 base and J by 7 bases, and 16 bases separated the two germline ends. The CDR3 is 15 residues long. The table came from immunoSEQ multiplex PCR; TCRdb's copy has only in-frame clones and leaves some out. Of 50,000 to 75,000 clones in the sample, approximately 85% are singletons; the top ten hold 4.5% to 7%. The sequence was obtained from a man between 35 and 55 years old in good health. Sequencing used blood. The V and J genes are TRBV4-2 and TRBJ1-2; D unclear. The CDR3 nucleotides read TGTGCCAGCAGCCAAGTCGGGAGGGCCGGTCCTGGCTACACCTTC. It encodes CASSQVGRAGPGYTF.